This is a list of T cell receptor beta chains from one sample in a study of blood T cell repertoires in COVID-19. Measured with immunoSEQ multiplex PCR; TCRdb has only the in-frame clones, and not every one. The table records some 44,000 clones, roughly 93% of them present only once. Specimen: peripheral blood. The source of these receptors is a man aged 50-60 years with active COVID-19. CDR3s leave out the opening cysteine and the closing phenylalanine or tryptophan.

len	v_gene	j_gene	CDR3aa
15	TRBV3-1/TRBV3-2	TRBJ2-5	ASSQEPVAGVKETQY
14	TRBV24-1	TRBJ2-3	ATSDRGQGAIDTQY
15	TRBV19	TRBJ2-6	ASSSDRGWVGANVLT
15	TRBV25-1	TRBJ2-1	ASSELGRPSSYNEQF
14	TRBV6-6	TRBJ2-1	ASSYGLAGGRNEQF
12	TRBV29-1	TRBJ1-1	SVELRGVWTEAF
11	TRBV11-1	TRBJ2-2	ASSSGLAGELF
12	TRBV28	TRBJ1-3	ASSFSQGENTIY
12	TRBV2	TRBJ2-4	ASSEVAGDHIQY
13	TRBV19	TRBJ2-2	ASSMRGGVDGELF
13	TRBV24-1	TRBJ2-2	ATSGVQGRTGELF
15	TRBV28	TRBJ1-2	ASSLSEGQFYNYGYT
15	TRBV5-1	TRBJ2-2	ASSSLQGATNTGELF
13	TRBV19	TRBJ2-2	ASSIGEDNTGELF
11	TRBV19	TRBJ1-2	ASSKAGNYGYT
11	TRBV2	TRBJ2-7	ASTPSGAYEQY
15	TRBV28	TRBJ1-5	ASSETGGAYSNQPQH
11	TRBV30	TRBJ1-5	AWSSGSNQPQH
11	TRBV7-2	TRBJ2-1	ASSPLRIHEQF
13	TRBV24-1	TRBJ1-4	ATSEAGGAEEKLF
10	TRBV12-3/TRBV12-4	TRBJ2-3	ASSPDSDTQY
12	TRBV7-2	TRBJ2-3	ASSWGLQADTQY
12	TRBV25-1	TRBJ1-2	ASRKDGGLYGYT
10	TRBV30	TRBJ2-2	AWSKNTGELF
11	TRBV28	TRBJ1-6	ASGQEIISPLH
15	TRBV19	TRBJ2-1	ASSPTSGSDSYNEQF
12	TRBV2	TRBJ2-1	ASQIPGLGAEQF
11	TRBV2	TRBJ1-1	ASSEDRRGLAF
14	TRBV23-1	TRBJ2-3	ASSHQTSGIQDTQY
11	TRBV6-5	TRBJ2-1	ASGTSLGNEQF
11	TRBV6-6	TRBJ1-1	ASQGGMNTEAF
11	TRBV29-1	TRBJ2-1	SGGTSPYNEQF
11	TRBV18	TRBJ2-5	ASSPYRQETQY
15	TRBV3-1/TRBV3-2	TRBJ1-2	ASSPTYISSPNYGYT
13	TRBV6-6	TRBJ2-1	ASSPRLDYGNEQF
16	TRBV4-1	TRBJ2-3	ASSFQTSGARGTDTQY
10	TRBV7-9	TRBJ1-2	ASSQGTGGYT
14	TRBV19	TRBJ1-5	ASSIEAGGRNQPQH